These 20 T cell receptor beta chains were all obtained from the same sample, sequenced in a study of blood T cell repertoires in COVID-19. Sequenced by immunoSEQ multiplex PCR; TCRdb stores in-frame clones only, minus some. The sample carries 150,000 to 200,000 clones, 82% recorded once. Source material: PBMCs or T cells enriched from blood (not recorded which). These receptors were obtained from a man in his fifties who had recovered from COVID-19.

CDR3 nucleotide sequence: TGTGCCAGCAGGACCACTAGCGGGGGTGTATGGACCCAGTACTTC. Translated, it gives CASRTTSGGVWTQYF. J is TRBJ2-5 and V is TRBV5-6; 11 bases agree with TRBD2. The J segment lost 7 bases and the V segment lost 5 bases, leaving 10 bases of the junction unmatched. Germline lookup yields CDR1 SGHDT and CDR2 YYEEEE. There are 15 residues in the CDR3.

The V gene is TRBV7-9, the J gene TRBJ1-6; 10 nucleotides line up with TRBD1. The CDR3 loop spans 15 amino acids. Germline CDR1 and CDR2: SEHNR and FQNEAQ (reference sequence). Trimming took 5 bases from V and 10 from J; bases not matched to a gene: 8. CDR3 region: CASSETGTGDSPLHF. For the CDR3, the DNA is TGTGCCAGCAGCGAGACAGGGACAGGGGACTCACCCCTCCACTTT. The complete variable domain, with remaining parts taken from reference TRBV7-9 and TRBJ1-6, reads DTGVSQNPRHKITKRGQNVTFRCDPISEHNRLYWYRQTLGQGPEFLTYFQNEAQLEKSRLLSDRFSAERPKGSFSTLEIQRTEQGDSAMYLCASSETGTGDSPLHFGNGTRLTVT.

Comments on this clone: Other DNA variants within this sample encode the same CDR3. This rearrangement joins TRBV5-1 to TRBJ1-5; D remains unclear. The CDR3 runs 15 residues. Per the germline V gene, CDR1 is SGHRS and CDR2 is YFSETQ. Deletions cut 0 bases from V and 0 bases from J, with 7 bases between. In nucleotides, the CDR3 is TGCGCCAGCAGCTTGGCCGGCGGTAGCAATCAGCCCCAGCATTTT. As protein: CASSLAGGSNQPQHF. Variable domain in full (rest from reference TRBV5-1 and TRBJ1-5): KAGVTQTPRYLIKTRGQQVTLSCSPISGHRSVSWYQQTPGQGLQFLFEYFSETQRNKGNFPGRFSGRQFSNSRSEMNVSTLELGDSALYLCASSLAGGSNQPQHFGDGTRLSIL.

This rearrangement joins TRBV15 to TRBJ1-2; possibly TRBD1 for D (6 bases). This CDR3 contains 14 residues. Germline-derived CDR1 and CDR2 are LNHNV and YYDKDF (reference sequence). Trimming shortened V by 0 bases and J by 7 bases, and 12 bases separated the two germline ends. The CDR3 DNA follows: TGTGCCACCAGCAGAGATCGGGGGGCGCGTGGCTACACCTTC. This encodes CATSRDRGARGYTF.

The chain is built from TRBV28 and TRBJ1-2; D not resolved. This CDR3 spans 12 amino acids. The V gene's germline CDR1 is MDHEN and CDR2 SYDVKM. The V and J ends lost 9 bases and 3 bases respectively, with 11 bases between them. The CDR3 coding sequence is TGTGCCAGTCCGTCTTGGCACTATGGCTACACCTTC. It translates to CASPSWHYGYTF.

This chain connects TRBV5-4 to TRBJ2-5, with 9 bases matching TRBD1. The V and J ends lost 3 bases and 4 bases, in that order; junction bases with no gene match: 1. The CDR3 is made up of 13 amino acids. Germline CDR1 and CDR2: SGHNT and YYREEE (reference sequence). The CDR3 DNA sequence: TGTGCCAGCAGCTCGACAGGGGGAGAGACCCAGTACTTC. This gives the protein CASSSTGGETQYF.

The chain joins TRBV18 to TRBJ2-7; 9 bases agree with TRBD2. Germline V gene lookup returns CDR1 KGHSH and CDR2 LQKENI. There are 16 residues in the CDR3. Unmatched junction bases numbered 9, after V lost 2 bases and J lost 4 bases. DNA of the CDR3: TGTGCCAGCTCACCAAACAGGGCTAGCGGGGCTTACGAGCAGTACTTC. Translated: CASSPNRASGAYEQYF.

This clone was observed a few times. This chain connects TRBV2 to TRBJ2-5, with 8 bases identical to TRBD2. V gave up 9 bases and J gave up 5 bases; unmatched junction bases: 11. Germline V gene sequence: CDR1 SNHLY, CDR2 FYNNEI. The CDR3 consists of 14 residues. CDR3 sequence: CASAVWTSKETQYF. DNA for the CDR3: TGTGCCAGTGCAGTATGGACTAGCAAGGAGACCCAGTACTTC.

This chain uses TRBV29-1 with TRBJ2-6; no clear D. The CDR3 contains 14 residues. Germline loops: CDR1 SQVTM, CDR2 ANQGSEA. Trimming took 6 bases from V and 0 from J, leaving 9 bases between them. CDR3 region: CSVESNSGANVLTF. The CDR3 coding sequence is TGCAGCGTCGAAAGCAACTCTGGGGCCAACGTCCTGACTTTC. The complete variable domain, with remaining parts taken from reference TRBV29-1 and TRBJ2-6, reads SAVISQKPSRDICQRGTSLTIQCQVDSQVTMMFWYRQQPGQSLTLIATANQGSEATYESGFVIDKFPISRPNLTFSTLTVSNMSPEDSSIYLCSVESNSGANVLTFGAGSRLTVL.

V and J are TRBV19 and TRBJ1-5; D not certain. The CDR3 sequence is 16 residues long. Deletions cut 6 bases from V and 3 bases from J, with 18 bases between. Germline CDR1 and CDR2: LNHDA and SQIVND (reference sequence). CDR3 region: CASRGVPGRDNQPQHF. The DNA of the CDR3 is TGTGCCAGTAGGGGAGTCCCGGGGAGGGACAATCAGCCCCAGCATTTT.

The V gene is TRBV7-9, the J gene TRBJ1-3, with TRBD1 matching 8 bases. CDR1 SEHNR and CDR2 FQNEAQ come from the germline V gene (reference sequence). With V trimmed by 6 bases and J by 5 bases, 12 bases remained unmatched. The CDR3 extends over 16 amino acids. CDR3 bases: TGTGCCAGCAGTTTGGGAGGACAGGGAGACAGAAACACCATATATTTT. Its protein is CASSLGGQGDRNTIYF.

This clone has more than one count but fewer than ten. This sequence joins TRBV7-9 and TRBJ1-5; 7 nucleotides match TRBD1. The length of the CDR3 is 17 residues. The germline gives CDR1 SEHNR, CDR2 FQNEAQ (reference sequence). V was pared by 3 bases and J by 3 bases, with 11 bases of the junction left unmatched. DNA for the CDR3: TGTGCCAGCAGCTTTCTGGGAACCGGGACAGACAATCAGCCCCAGCATTTT. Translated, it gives CASSFLGTGTDNQPQHF.

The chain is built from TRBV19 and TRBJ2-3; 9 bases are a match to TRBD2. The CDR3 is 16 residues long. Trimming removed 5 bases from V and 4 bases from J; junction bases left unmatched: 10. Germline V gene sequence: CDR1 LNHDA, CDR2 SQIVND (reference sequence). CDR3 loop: CASSLGLAGGPDTQYF. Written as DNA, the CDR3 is TGTGCCAGTAGTCTGGGACTAGCAGGAGGGCCAGATACGCAGTATTTT.

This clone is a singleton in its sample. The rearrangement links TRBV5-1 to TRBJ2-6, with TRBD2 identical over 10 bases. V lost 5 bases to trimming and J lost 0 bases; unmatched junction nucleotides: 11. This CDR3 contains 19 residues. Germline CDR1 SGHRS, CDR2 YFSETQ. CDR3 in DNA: TGCGCCAGCAGGTTCGGGACTAGCGACCCATACTCTGGGGCCAACGTCCTGACTTTC. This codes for CASRFGTSDPYSGANVLTF.

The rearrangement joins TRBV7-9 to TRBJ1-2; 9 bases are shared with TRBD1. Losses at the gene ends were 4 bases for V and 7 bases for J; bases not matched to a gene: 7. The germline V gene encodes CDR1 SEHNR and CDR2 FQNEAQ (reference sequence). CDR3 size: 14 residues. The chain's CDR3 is CASSSGTGHRGYTF. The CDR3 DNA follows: TGTGCCAGCAGCTCCGGGACAGGGCATCGTGGCTACACCTTC.

CDR3 sequence: CASSDSRRAATNEKLFF. The CDR3 nucleotides read TGTGCCAGCAGTGACTCGAGGAGAGCGGCAACTAATGAAAAACTGTTTTTT. This chain links TRBV6-4 with TRBJ1-4; D remains ambiguous. CDR3 size: 17 residues. The V and J ends lost 0 bases and 0 bases respectively, with 11 bases between them. In germline, CDR1 is MRHNA, CDR2 SNTAGT.

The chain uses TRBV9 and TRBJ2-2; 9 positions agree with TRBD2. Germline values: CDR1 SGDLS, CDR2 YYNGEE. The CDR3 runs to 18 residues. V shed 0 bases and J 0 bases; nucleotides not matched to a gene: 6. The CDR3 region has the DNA TGTGCCAGCAGCGTAGTATCTCGACTAGCGGCGAACACCGGGGAGCTGTTTTTT. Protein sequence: CASSVVSRLAANTGELFF.

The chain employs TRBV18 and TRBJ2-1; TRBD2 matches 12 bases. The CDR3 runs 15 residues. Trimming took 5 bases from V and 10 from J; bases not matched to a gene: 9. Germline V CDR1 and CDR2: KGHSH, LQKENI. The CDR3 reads CASSYYGTSGQEQFF. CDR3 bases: TGTGCCAGCTCATACTATGGGACTAGCGGGCAGGAGCAGTTCTTC.

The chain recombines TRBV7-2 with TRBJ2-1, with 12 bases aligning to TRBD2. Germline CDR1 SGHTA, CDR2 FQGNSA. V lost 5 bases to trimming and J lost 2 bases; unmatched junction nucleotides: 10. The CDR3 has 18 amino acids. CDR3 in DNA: TGTGCCAGCAGCCTCCAATTCGCTAGCGGGGGGGCCTACAATGAGCAGTTCTTC. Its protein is CASSLQFASGGAYNEQFF.

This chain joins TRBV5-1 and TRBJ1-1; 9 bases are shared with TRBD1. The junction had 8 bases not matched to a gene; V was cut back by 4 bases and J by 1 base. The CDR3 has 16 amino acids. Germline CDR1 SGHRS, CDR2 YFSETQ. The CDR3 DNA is TGCGCCAGCAGCACCACAGGGGGCGGTGGGAACACTGAAGCTTTCTTT. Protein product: CASSTTGGGGNTEAFF. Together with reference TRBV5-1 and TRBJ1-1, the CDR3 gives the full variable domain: KAGVTQTPRYLIKTRGQQVTLSCSPISGHRSVSWYQQTPGQGLQFLFEYFSETQRNKGNFPGRFSGRQFSNSRSEMNVSTLELGDSALYLCASSTTGGGGNTEAFFGQGTRLTVV.